This T cell receptor (beta chain) appears in the sequencing data of a study of HIV-infected patients and healthy controls. All unsorted peripheral T cells were captured because whole blood was used without fractionation. Alpha and beta constant-region primers primed reverse transcription of about 470 ng RNA. Separate chain-specific third strand synthesis with multiplexing indices produced the alpha and beta libraries. TCRdb used MiXCR to reprocess the 5' RACE reads, holding one entry per CDR3 protein. The data show some 17,000 distinct CDR3 sequences, just under 9.5% seen once. This clonotype has a count of ten or more. The CDR3 is 16 amino acids. Germline V lookup: CDR1 MNHNS, CDR2 SASEGT. After removal of 2 bases from V and 6 bases from J, the junction contained 8 bases not matched to a gene.

V and J are TRBV6-1 and TRBJ1-5, with 9 positions matching TRBD1. The sequencing input was blood. The TCR was taken from an adult in good health. The CDR3 DNA reads as TGTGCCAGCAGTGAAAGCCCAGACAGGGGGGGTCAGCCCCAGCATTTT. Its protein product is CASSESPDRGGQPQHF.